The entry below describes one T cell receptor (beta chain). The sample is drawn from a study of blood T cell repertoires in COVID-19. At the level of the study: Sample material is recorded as cDNA or gDNA derived from T cells, B-cell-depleted T cells, or PBMCs.

Per the authors' pipeline: Quantification of nucleated cells was approximated via reference gene primer amplification. This table comes from immunoSEQ multiplex PCR, and its TCRdb copy is limited to in-frame clones, with some not included. V and J calls and clone size are as listed in that table; D and trimming were resolved from the DNA. The sample includes hundreds of thousands of clones, 80% to 90% of them seen just once. The CDR3 is made up of 14 amino acids. Trimming took 3 bases from V and 10 from J; bases not matched to a gene: 9. The V gene's germline CDR1 is SGDLS and CDR2 YYNGEE. Those enrolled in Seattle joined during active infection and were followed longitudinally afterward.

The source is a woman aged 55-69 years with COVID-19, enrolled during active disease. Source material: peripheral blood. V gene TRBV9 combines with J gene TRBJ1-4; 7 bases align to TRBD1. CDR3 bases: TGTGCCAGCAGCGACAGGGGCGGCGGCGGAAAACTGTTTTTT. Translating it yields CASSDRGGGGKLFF.